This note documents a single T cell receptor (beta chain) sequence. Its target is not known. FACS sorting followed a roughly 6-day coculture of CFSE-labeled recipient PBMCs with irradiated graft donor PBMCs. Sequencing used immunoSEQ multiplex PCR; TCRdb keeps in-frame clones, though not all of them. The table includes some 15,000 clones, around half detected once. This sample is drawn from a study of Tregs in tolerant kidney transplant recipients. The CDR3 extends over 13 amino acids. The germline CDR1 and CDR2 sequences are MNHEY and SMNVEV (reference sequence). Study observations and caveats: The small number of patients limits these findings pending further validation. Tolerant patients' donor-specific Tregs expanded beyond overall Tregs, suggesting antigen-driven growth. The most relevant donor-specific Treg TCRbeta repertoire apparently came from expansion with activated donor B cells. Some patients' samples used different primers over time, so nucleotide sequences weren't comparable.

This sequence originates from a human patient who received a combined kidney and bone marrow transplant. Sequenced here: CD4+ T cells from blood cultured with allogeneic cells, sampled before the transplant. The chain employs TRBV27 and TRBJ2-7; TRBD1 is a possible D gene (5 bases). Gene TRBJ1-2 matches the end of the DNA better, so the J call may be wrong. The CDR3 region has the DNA TGTGCCAGCAGTTATCGGGGGACCTATGGCTACACCTTC. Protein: CASSYRGTYGYTF.